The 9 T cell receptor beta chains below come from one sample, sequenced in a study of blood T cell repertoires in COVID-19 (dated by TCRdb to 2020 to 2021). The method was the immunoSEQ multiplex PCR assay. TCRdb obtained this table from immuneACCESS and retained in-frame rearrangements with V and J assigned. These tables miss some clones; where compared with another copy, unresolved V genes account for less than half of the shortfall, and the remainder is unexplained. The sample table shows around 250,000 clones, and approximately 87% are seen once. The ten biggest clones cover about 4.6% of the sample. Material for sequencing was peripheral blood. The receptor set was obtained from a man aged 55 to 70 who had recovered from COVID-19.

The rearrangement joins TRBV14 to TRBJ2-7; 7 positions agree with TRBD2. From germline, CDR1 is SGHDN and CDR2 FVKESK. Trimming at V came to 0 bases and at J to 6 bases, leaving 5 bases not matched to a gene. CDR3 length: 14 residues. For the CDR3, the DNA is TGTGCCAGCAGCCAAGATCGGGGGAGGGTCGAGCAGTACTTC. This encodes CASSQDRGRVEQYF. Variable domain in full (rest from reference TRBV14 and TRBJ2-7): EAGVTQFPSHSVIEKGQTVTLRCDPISGHDNLYWYRRVMGKEIKFLLHFVKESKQDESGMPNNRFLAERTGGTYSTLKVQPAELEDSGVYFCASSQDRGRVEQYFGPGTRLTVT.

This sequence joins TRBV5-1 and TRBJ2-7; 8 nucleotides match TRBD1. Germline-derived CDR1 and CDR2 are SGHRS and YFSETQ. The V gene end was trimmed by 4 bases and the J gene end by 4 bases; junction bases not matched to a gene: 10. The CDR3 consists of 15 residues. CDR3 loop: CASSPGWGTGYEQYF. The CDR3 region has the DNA TGCGCCAGCAGCCCGGGATGGGGGACAGGATACGAGCAGTACTTC.

CDR3 sequence: CASSPGTGVANEKLFF. The DNA for the CDR3 is TGTGCCAGCAGCCCGGGAACTGGGGTAGCTAATGAAAAACTGTTTTTT. This chain links TRBV5-6 with TRBJ1-4; unclear D gene. Germline V gene sequence: CDR1 SGHDT, CDR2 YYEEEE. There are 16 residues in the CDR3. V was trimmed by 4 bases and J by 3 bases, leaving 16 bases between them.

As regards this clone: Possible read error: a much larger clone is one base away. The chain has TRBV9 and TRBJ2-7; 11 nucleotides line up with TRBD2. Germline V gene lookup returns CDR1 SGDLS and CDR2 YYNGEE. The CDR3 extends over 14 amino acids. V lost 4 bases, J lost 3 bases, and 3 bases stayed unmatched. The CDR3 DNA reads TGTGCCAGCAGCCCCGGACTAGCGGGCTACGAGCAGTACTTC. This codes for CASSPGLAGYEQYF.

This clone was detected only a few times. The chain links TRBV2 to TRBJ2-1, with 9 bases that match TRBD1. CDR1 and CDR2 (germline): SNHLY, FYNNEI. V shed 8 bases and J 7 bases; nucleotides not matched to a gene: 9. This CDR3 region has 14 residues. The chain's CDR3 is CASSRDRARNEQFF. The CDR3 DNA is TGTGCCAGCTCCCGGGACAGGGCAAGAAATGAGCAGTTCTTC.

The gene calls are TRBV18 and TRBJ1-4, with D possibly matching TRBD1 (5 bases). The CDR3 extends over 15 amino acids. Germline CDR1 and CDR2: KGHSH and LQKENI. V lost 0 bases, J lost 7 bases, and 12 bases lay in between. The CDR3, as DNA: TGTGCCAGCTCACCACCCGTAAGGGGAGGTGAAAAACTGTTTTTT. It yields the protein CASSPPVRGGEKLFF.

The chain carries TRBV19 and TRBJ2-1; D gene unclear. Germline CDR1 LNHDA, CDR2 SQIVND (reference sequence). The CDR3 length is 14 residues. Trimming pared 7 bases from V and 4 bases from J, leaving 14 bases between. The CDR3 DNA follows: TGTGCCAGTACCCCATCAAGGCGGTACAATGAGCAGTTCTTC. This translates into CASTPSRRYNEQFF.

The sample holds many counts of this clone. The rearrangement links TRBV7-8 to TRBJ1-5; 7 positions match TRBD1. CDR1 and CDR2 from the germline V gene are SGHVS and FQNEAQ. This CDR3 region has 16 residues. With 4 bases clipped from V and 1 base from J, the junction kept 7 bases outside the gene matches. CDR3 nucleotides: TGTGCCAGCAGCTCCAGACAGGGCACAAGCAATCAGCCCCAGCATTTT. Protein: CASSSRQGTSNQPQHF.

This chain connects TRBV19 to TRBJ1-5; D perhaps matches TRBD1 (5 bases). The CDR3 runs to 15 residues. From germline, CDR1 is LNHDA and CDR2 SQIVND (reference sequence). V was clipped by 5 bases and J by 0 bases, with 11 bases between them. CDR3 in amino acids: CASSPTDYSNQPQHF. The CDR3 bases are TGTGCCAGTAGTCCGACAGATTATAGCAATCAGCCCCAGCATTTT.